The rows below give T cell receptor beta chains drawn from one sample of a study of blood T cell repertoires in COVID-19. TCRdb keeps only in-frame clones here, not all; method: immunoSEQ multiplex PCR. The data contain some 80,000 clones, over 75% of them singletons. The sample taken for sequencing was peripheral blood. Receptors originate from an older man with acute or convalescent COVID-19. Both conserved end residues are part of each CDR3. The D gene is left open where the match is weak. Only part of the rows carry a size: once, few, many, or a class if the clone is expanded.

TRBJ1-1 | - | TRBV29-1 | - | CSVFSGGAENTEAFF | TGCAGCGTTTTTAGTGGGGGGGCCGAGAACACTGAAGCTTTCTTT
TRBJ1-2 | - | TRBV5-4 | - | CASSLAGANYGYTF | TGTGCCAGCAGCTTGGCGGGGGCTAACTATGGCTACACCTTC
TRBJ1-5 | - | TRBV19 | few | CASSLTGGNQPQHF | TGTGCCAGTAGTCTTACGGGAGGGAATCAGCCCCAGCATTTT
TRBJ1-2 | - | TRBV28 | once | CASSLRGLNYGYTF | TGTGCCAGCAGTTTAAGGGGCCTTAACTATGGCTACACCTTC
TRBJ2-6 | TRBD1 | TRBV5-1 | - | CASSTSGTGGSGANVLTF | TGCGCCAGCAGCACCTCCGGGACAGGGGGGTCTGGGGCCAACGTCCTGACTTTC
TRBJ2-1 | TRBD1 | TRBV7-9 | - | CASSPMVGTGDYNEQFF | TGTGCCAGCAGCCCCATGGTTGGGACAGGGGACTACAATGAGCAGTTCTTC
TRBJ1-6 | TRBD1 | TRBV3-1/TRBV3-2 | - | CASSYLGQTNSPLHF | TGTGCCAGCAGCTATCTGGGACAGACCAATTCACCCCTCCACTTT
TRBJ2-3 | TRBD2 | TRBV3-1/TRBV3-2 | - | CASSPLAGPSTDTQYF | TGTGCCAGCAGCCCTTTAGCGGGTCCTAGCACAGATACGCAGTATTTT
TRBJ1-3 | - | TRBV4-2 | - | CASSQGQGYGNTIYF | TGTGCCAGCAGCCAAGGTCAGGGGTACGGAAACACCATATATTTT
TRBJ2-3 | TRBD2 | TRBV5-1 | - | CASSVAGGSTDTQYF | TGCGCCAGCAGCGTAGCGGGGGGATCCACAGATACGCAGTATTTT
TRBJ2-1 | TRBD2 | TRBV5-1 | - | CASSLIAGGYNEQFF | TGCGCCAGCAGTTTGATAGCGGGGGGTTACAATGAGCAGTTCTTC
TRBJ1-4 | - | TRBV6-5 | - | CASSYSGEHEKLFF | TGTGCCAGCAGTTACTCAGGGGAACATGAAAAACTGTTTTTT
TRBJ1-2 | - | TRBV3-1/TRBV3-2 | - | CASSHGGAGGYGYTF | TGTGCCAGCAGCCATGGCGGGGCTGGCGGCTATGGCTACACCTTC
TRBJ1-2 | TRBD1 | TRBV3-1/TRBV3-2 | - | CASSFRDRRYGYTF | TGTGCCAGCAGCTTTCGGGACAGGCGCTATGGCTACACCTTC
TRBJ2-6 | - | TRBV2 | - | CASFWGDSSSGANVLTF | TGTGCCAGTTTCTGGGGAGACTCTAGCTCTGGGGCCAACGTCCTGACTTTC
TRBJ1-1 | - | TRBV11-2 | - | CASSLGGRGGTEAFF | TGTGCCAGCAGCTTAGGTGGCAGGGGCGGCACTGAAGCTTTCTTT
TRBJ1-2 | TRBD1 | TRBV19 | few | CASSPTGIYGYTF | TGTGCCAGTAGTCCGACAGGGATCTATGGCTACACCTTC
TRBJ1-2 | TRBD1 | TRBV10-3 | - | CAISEDRTGRGYTF | TGTGCCATCAGTGAGGATCGGACAGGGAGAGGCTACACCTTC
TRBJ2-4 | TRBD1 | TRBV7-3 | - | CASSVGQGAAKNIQYF | TGTGCCAGCAGCGTCGGACAGGGGGCCGCCAAAAACATTCAGTACTTC
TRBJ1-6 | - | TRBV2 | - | CASRGGEVHSPLHF | TGTGCCAGCAGGGGGGGGGAAGTCCATTCACCCCTCCACTTT
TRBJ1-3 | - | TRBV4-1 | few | CASSQVMGAGGNTIYF | TGCGCCAGCAGCCAAGTTATGGGGGCAGGTGGAAACACCATATATTTT
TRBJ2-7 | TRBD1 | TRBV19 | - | CASTARGQGAYEQYF | TGTGCCAGTACAGCGCGGGGACAGGGAGCCTACGAGCAGTACTTC
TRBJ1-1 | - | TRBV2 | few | CASSEGGTRGNTEAFF | TGTGCCAGCAGCGAAGGCGGCACGCGGGGTAACACTGAAGCTTTCTTT
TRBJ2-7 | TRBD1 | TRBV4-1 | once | CASSLGTGNSFSYEQYF | TGCGCCAGCAGCCTCGGGACAGGTAACTCTTTTTCCTACGAGCAGTACTTC
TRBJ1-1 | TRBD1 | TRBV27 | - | CASSSAGQETEAFF | TGTGCCAGCAGTTCCGCAGGACAGGAAACTGAAGCTTTCTTT
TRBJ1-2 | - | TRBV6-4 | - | CAMPGPRANYGYTF | TGTGCCATGCCGGGTCCGAGGGCTAACTATGGCTACACCTTC
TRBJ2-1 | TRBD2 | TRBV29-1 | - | CSVRKTSVNEQFF | TGCAGCGTTCGGAAGACTAGCGTCAATGAGCAGTTCTTC
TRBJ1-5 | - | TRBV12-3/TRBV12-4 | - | CASSLAAGQPQHF | TGTGCCAGCAGTTTAGCAGCCGGTCAGCCCCAGCATTTT
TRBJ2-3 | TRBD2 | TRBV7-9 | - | CASSLWSGGTDTQYF | TGTGCCAGCAGCCTTTGGAGCGGGGGCACAGATACGCAGTATTTT
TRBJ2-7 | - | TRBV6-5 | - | CASNPAVTYEQYF | TGTGCCAGCAACCCTGCAGTAACCTACGAGCAGTACTTC
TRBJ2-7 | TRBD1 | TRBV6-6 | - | CASGTVSYEQYF | TGTGCCAGCGGGACAGTTTCCTACGAGCAGTACTTC
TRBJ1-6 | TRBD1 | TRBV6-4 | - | CASSRTGEGDSPLHF | TGTGCCAGCAGTCGGACAGGGGAGGGGGATTCACCCCTCCACTTT
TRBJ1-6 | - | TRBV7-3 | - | CASSLIRAGANSPLHF | TGTGCCAGCAGCTTAATCCGGGCAGGGGCTAATTCACCCCTCCACTTT
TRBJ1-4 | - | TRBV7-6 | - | CASSPFGAVATNEKLFF | TGTGCCAGCAGCCCATTCGGCGCGGTTGCAACTAATGAAAAACTGTTTTTT
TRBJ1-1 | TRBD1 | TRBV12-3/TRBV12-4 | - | CASRLQGMAEAFF | TGTGCCAGCAGGTTACAGGGGATGGCTGAAGCTTTCTTT
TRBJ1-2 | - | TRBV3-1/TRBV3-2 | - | CASSQDAGAGGYTF | TGTGCCAGCAGCCAAGATGCAGGGGCAGGTGGCTACACCTTC
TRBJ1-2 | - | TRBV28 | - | CASSLPPGYGYTF | TGTGCCAGCAGTTTACCCCCAGGCTATGGCTACACCTTC
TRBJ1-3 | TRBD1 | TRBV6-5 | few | CASSRYQGAGNTIYF | TGTGCCAGCAGTAGATATCAGGGGGCTGGAAACACCATATATTTT
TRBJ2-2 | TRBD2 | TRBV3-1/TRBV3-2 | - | CASSLHSSGGAGELFF | TGTGCCAGCAGCCTACATTCTAGCGGGGGCGCCGGGGAGCTGTTTTTT
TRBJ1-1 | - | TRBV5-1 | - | CASSLSPGNTEAFF | TGCGCCAGCAGCTTGAGTCCAGGGAACACTGAAGCTTTCTTT
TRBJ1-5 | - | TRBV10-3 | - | CAISGHINQPQHF | TGTGCCATCAGTGGACACATCAATCAGCCCCAGCATTTT
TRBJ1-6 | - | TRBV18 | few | CASSPDSSNSPLHF | TGTGCCAGCTCACCGGACAGTTCGAATTCACCCCTCCACTTT
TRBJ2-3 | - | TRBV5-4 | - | CASSPARDTDTQYF | TGTGCCAGCAGCCCGGCGAGGGACACAGATACGCAGTATTTT
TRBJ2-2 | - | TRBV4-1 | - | CASSQDGGGARTGELFF | TGCGCCAGCAGCCAAGACGGAGGGGGCGCGCGGACCGGGGAGCTGTTTTTT
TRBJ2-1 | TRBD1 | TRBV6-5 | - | CASSLLRDSYEQFF | TGTGCCAGCAGTTTACTCCGGGACAGTTATGAGCAGTTCTTC
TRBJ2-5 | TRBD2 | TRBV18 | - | CASSPSSGGRPQETQYF | TGTGCCAGCTCACCCTCTAGCGGGGGACGACCCCAAGAGACCCAGTACTTC
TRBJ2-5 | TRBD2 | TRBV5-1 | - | CASQRGGTFEETQYF | TGCGCCAGCCAGCGGGGGGGCACCTTTGAAGAGACCCAGTACTTC
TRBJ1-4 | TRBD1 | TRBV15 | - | CATSRGQGRTNEKLFF | TGTGCCACCAGCAGAGGACAGGGGAGGACTAATGAAAAACTGTTTTTT
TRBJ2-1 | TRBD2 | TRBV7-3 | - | CASSLLAGQPSSYNEQFF | TGTGCCAGCAGCTTACTAGCGGGGCAACCAAGCTCCTACAATGAGCAGTTCTTC
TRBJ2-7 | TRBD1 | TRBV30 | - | CAWSATGTGFYEQYF | TGTGCCTGGAGCGCGACCGGGACAGGGTTCTACGAGCAGTACTTC
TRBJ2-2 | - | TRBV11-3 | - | CASSSQFQRATGELFF | TGTGCCAGCAGCTCCCAATTTCAGCGGGCGACCGGGGAGCTGTTTTTT
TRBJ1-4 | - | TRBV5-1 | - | CASSAGTIREKLFF | TGCGCCAGCAGCGCCGGGACAATAAGGGAAAAACTGTTTTTT
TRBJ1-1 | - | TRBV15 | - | CATSRVKGLGEAFF | TGTGCCACCAGCAGAGTGAAGGGGCTGGGTGAAGCTTTCTTT
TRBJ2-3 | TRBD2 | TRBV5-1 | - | CASSLTLAGQTSTDTQYF | TGCGCCAGCAGCTTGACCCTAGCGGGGCAAACTAGCACAGATACGCAGTATTTT
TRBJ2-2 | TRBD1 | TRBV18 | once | CASSPYGQGGTGELFF | TGTGCCAGCTCACCCTACGGACAGGGTGGCACCGGGGAGCTGTTTTTT